Each of the 24 T cell receptor beta chains below was sequenced from the same sample in a study of OX40 agonist ivuxolimab in advanced cancers. This table comes from immunoSEQ multiplex PCR, and its TCRdb copy is limited to in-frame clones, with some not included. The repertoire holds more than 30,000 clones, with around 87% as singletons. The sequencing used CD4+ or CD8+ T cells sorted from blood, collected in a trial of the OX40 agonist ivuxolimab. The receptors come from an adult with an advanced solid tumor such as melanoma, head and neck, liver or kidney cancer.

The chain combines TRBV5-1 with TRBJ1-1; D is unclear. The germline V gene has CDR1 SGHRS and CDR2 YFSETQ. CDR3 size: 13 residues. Deletions cut 0 bases from V and 1 base from J, with 4 bases between. The CDR3 DNA is TGCGCCAGCAGCTTGGGGGGGAACACTGAAGCTTTCTTT. This encodes CASSLGGNTEAFF.

The chain couples TRBV11-2 to TRBJ2-5, with 7 positions matching TRBD2. The CDR3 length is 17 residues. From germline, CDR1 is SGHAT and CDR2 FQNNGV. Trimming cost V 1 base and J 1 base; bases outside gene matches: 9. The CDR3 DNA reads as TGTGCCAGCAGCTTAGGGCCCCCGGGAGGTGGCCAAGAGACCCAGTACTTC. Translating it yields CASSLGPPGGGQETQYF.

J is TRBJ1-2 and V is TRBV6-4; TRBD1 might be the D (6 bases). Germline CDR1 MRHNA, CDR2 SNTAGT. V was pared by 6 bases and J by 3 bases, with 14 bases between. This CDR3 has 14 amino acids. The CDR3 nucleotides are TGTGCCAGCAGAGACGACACAGGGTACTATGGCTACACCTTC. This translates into CASRDDTGYYGYTF.

This clone was recorded a few times. This chain joins TRBV18 and TRBJ1-2; tentative D call: TRBD1 (6 bases). CDR1 is KGHSH, CDR2 LQKENI, per germline. The CDR3 is 13 residues long. The V and J ends lost 3 bases and 7 bases respectively, with 12 bases between them. CDR3 coding DNA: TGTGCCAGCTCACCTGGGGGGGCGCCTGGCTACACCTTC. Translation gives CASSPGGAPGYTF. Full variable domain (outside the CDR3, taken from reference TRBV18 and TRBJ1-2): NAGVMQNPRHLVRRRGQEARLRCSPMKGHSHVYWYRQLPEEGLKFMVYLQKENIIDESGMPKERFSAEFPKEGPSILRIQQVVRGDSAAYFCASSPGGAPGYTFGSGTRLTVV.

This clone was counted once. This rearrangement joins TRBV28 to TRBJ1-2; D is possibly TRBD1 (6 bases). Trimming took 5 bases from V and 8 from J, leaving 15 bases between them. Germline CDR1 is MDHEN and CDR2 is SYDVKM. The CDR3 covers 13 residues. The CDR3 sequence is CASSTPDRKGYTF. The CDR3 DNA sequence: TGTGCCAGCAGTACTCCGGACAGAAAAGGCTACACCTTC.

The CDR3 bases are TGTGCCAGCAGCTTGGTGGGACTAGCGGCGAGTTTGCAGTTCTTC. This codes for CASSLVGLAASLQFF. The J gene is TRBJ2-1, the V gene TRBV5-6; 11 bases align to TRBD2. This CDR3 contains 15 residues. After removal of 0 bases from V and 12 bases from J, the junction contained 8 bases not matched to a gene. From germline, CDR1 is SGHDT and CDR2 YYEEEE.

The chain carries TRBV11-3 and TRBJ2-3, with 11 bases identical to TRBD2. V shed 5 bases and J 8 bases; nucleotides not matched to a gene: 9. The CDR3 loop spans 15 amino acids. Looked up from germline, CDR1 is SGHNT and CDR2 is YENEEA. The CDR3, as DNA: TGTGCCAGCAGCCCCACTAGCGGGAGTGGGGGTACGCAGTATTTT. Protein: CASSPTSGSGGTQYF.

This clone has a handful of counts. The chain joins TRBV9 to TRBJ2-3; 8 bases map to TRBD2. V trimming: 0 bases; J trimming: 2 bases; junction bases outside the gene matches: 5. Germline lookup yields CDR1 SGDLS and CDR2 YYNGEE. This CDR3 is built from 16 residues. The CDR3 DNA follows: TGTGCCAGCAGCGTAGCTCTCGGGGGGGACACAGATACGCAGTATTTT. It encodes CASSVALGGDTDTQYF.

The chain combines TRBV4-2 with TRBJ2-1; 14 positions agree with TRBD2. J gave up 4 bases and V 0 bases, and 2 bases lay outside the gene matches. The CDR3 totals 17 residues. Germline V gives CDR1 LGHNA, CDR2 YNFKEQ. CDR3 residues: CASSQDRLAGGYNEQFF. The CDR3 nucleotides read TGTGCCAGCAGCCAAGATCGACTAGCGGGAGGGTACAATGAGCAGTTCTTC.

The chain links TRBV10-3 to TRBJ1-3; D ambiguous. V gave up 4 bases and J gave up 4 bases, with 5 bases separating them. The CDR3 contains 12 residues. The V gene's germline CDR1 is ENHRY and CDR2 SYGVKD. As DNA, the CDR3 is TGTGCCATCAGTGGCTCAGGAAACACCATATATTTT. This translates into CAISGSGNTIYF.

The V call is TRBV28, the J call TRBJ1-1; perhaps TRBD1 as D (6 bases). Per the germline V gene, CDR1 is MDHEN and CDR2 is SYDVKM. Trimming took 3 bases from V and 4 from J, leaving 12 bases between them. The CDR3 is 14 amino acids. The CDR3 loop reads CASSFLGAPTEAFF. CDR3 DNA sequence: TGTGCCAGCAGTTTTCTGGGGGCGCCCACTGAAGCTTTCTTT.

The chain is built from TRBV5-6 and TRBJ1-5, with 11 bases fitting TRBD1. V trimming: 4 bases; J trimming: 6 bases; junction bases outside the gene matches: 6. This CDR3 is 15 amino acids long. The germline gives CDR1 SGHDT, CDR2 YYEEEE. The CDR3 sequence is CASSQDRGLGQPQHF. The CDR3 DNA reads as TGTGCCAGCAGCCAGGACAGGGGGCTCGGTCAGCCCCAGCATTTT.

The chain has TRBV28 and TRBJ2-3, with D possibly matching TRBD1 (5 bases). Trimming removed 5 bases at V and 1 base at J, with 13 bases between. This CDR3 is built from 15 residues. The V gene's germline CDR1 is MDHEN and CDR2 SYDVKM. The CDR3 nucleotides are TGTGCCAGCAGTCCCCCTTTGGGGCGCACAGATACGCAGTATTTT. As protein: CASSPPLGRTDTQYF.

The chain links TRBV7-9 to TRBJ2-2, with TRBD1 as a possible D gene (6 bases). The germline CDR1 and CDR2 sequences are SEHNR and FQNEAQ (reference sequence). CDR3 length: 16 residues. Trimming removed 1 base from V and 2 bases from J, with 11 bases in between. The CDR3 loop is CASSLGTGTNTGELFF. The CDR3 DNA follows: TGTGCCAGCAGCTTAGGCACAGGGACCAACACCGGGGAGCTGTTTTTT.

The rearrangement links TRBV2 to TRBJ2-7, with D possibly matching TRBD2 (5 bases). Germline V gives CDR1 SNHLY, CDR2 FYNNEI. The CDR3 length is 13 residues. With 7 bases removed from V and 2 bases from J, the gap between germline ends came to 12 bases. This chain's CDR3 is CASKRTLAYEQYF. CDR3 sequence (DNA): TGTGCCAGCAAACGGACTCTTGCCTACGAGCAGTACTTC.

V gene TRBV11-2 combines with J gene TRBJ1-4; 10 nucleotides align to TRBD1. From germline, CDR1 is SGHAT and CDR2 FQNNGV. CDR3 length: 15 residues. With V trimmed by 5 bases and J by 6 bases, 6 bases remained unmatched. CDR3 bases: TGTGCCAGCAGCGTCAGGGGGACAGGGGATGAAAAACTGTTTTTT. Amino acid sequence: CASSVRGTGDEKLFF.

The chain joins TRBV9 to TRBJ1-4; 8 bases align to TRBD1. Germline CDR1 reads SGDLS; CDR2 reads YYNGEE. This CDR3 contains 15 residues. V gave up 2 bases and J gave up 5 bases; unmatched junction bases: 5. The CDR3 coding sequence is TGTGCCAGCAGCGTTGACAGGGGAGGGAATGAAAAACTGTTTTTT. Encoded protein: CASSVDRGGNEKLFF.

V and J are TRBV19 and TRBJ2-5; D call uncertain. Germline V gives CDR1 LNHDA, CDR2 SQIVND (reference sequence). Between the trimmed V and J ends, which lost 3 bases and 7 bases, there was a span of 15 bases. The CDR3 length is 14 residues. CDR3 sequence: CASSMSRTGWTQYF. Here the CDR3 DNA reads TGTGCCAGTAGTATGTCCCGAACCGGGTGGACCCAGTACTTC. The whole variable domain, remainder taken from reference TRBV19 and TRBJ2-5, is DGGITQSPKYLFRKEGQNVTLSCEQNLNHDAMYWYRQDPGQGLRLIYYSQIVNDFQKGDIAEGYSVSREKKESFPLTVTSAQKNPTAFYLCASSMSRTGWTQYFGPGTRLLVL.

V gene TRBV11-3 combines with J gene TRBJ2-1; D is undetermined. CDR1 and CDR2 from the germline V gene are SGHNT and YENEEA. V gave up 1 base and J gave up 9 bases, with 13 bases separating them. This CDR3 comprises 14 residues. CDR3 sequence: CASSLGFISGEQFF. CDR3 nucleotides: TGTGCCAGCAGCTTAGGGTTCATCTCGGGTGAGCAGTTCTTC.

J is TRBJ2-5 and V is TRBV2; D uncertain. V lost 3 bases to trimming and J lost 4 bases, with 6 bases between them. CDR3 size: 12 residues. Germline V CDR1 and CDR2: SNHLY, FYNNEI. CDR3 nucleotide sequence: TGTGCCAGCAGTGATCGGCCAGAGACCCAGTACTTC. Translation gives CASSDRPETQYF. Drawing the rest from reference TRBV2 and TRBJ2-5, the complete variable domain is EPEVTQTPSHQVTQMGQEVILRCVPISNHLYFYWYRQILGQKVEFLVSFYNNEISEKSEIFDDQFSVERPDGSNFTLKIRSTKLEDSAMYFCASSDRPETQYFGPGTRLLVL.

This chain uses TRBV29-1 with TRBJ1-1; D is uncertain. This CDR3 comprises 13 residues. The germline V and J ends were trimmed by 3 bases and 2 bases, with 10 bases remaining between them. Germline CDR1 and CDR2: SQVTM and ANQGSEA. In DNA form, the CDR3 reads TGCAGCGTTGAGGTAGATGCAAACACTGAAGCTTTCTTT. Encoded protein: CSVEVDANTEAFF. The full variable domain, rest sourced from reference TRBV29-1 and TRBJ1-1, is SAVISQKPSRDICQRGTSLTIQCQVDSQVTMMFWYRQQPGQSLTLIATANQGSEATYESGFVIDKFPISRPNLTFSTLTVSNMSPEDSSIYLCSVEVDANTEAFFGQGTRLTVV.

Written as DNA, the CDR3 is TGTGCCAGCAGCTTCGGCGGGAGGAGCGGAGAGCAGTACTTC. Its protein product is CASSFGGRSGEQYF. The V and J genes are TRBV5-4 and TRBJ2-7; 8 bases match TRBD2. Germline V gene data show CDR1 as SGHNT and CDR2 as YYREEE (reference sequence). The CDR3 runs to 14 residues. Trimming at V came to 2 bases and at J to 7 bases, leaving 8 bases not matched to a gene.

The rearrangement joins TRBV4-1 to TRBJ1-5; unclear D gene. The CDR3 consists of 16 residues. The germline V gene has CDR1 MGHRA and CDR2 YSYEKL. Trimming shortened V by 1 base and J by 1 base, and 11 bases separated the two germline ends. The CDR3 DNA is TGCGCCAGCAGCCAAGCGGGAATCGGAAGCAATCAGCCCCAGCATTTT. Translation gives CASSQAGIGSNQPQHF.

This clone was detected once. The J gene is TRBJ2-1, the V gene TRBV15; no reliable D call. The CDR3 contains 15 residues. Germline V gene data show CDR1 as LNHNV and CDR2 as YYDKDF (reference sequence). The V gene lost 0 bases and the J gene lost 7 bases, with 13 bases spanning the gap. The CDR3 nucleotides are TGTGCCACCAGCAGAGATGAGTCGTGGGAAAATGAGCAGTTCTTC. Translating it yields CATSRDESWENEQFF.